The entry below gives a single T cell receptor (beta chain) sequence along with its context. No cognate antigen has been identified for it. No base quality values were provided; no much bigger clone lies one nucleotide off. The germline V gene specifies SGHRS as CDR1 and YFSETQ as CDR2. Including the terminal cysteine and phenylalanine, the CDR3 comprises 13 residues. Of the read, only the CDR3 DNA is kept; its 39 bases are in frame from base 1. Trimming leaves V shorter by 4 bases and J shorter by 4 bases, with the junction holding 4 bases beyond the gene matches. The data derive from a study of control samples from healthy donors and cancer patients (dated by TCRdb to 2020 to 2022). The protocol used for the library was the immunoSEQ multiplex PCR assay. The immuneACCESS repertoire file appears here via TCRdb, limited to in-frame rearrangements. These files lack a portion of the clones; in checked studies, under half of the deficit traces to unresolved V genes, and the cause of the others is not known. Across this sample there are around 150,000 clones, with roughly 94% seen only once. The top ten clonotypes cover about 9.3% of the sample.

The receptor comes from a woman aged 35 to 49 in good health. The sequence is built from TRBV5-1 and TRBJ1-2; 7 central nucleotides agree with TRBD1. Sample: blood. CDR3 sequence: CASSTGQTYGYTF. The sequenced DNA: TGCGCCAGCAGCACGGGACAGACCTATGGCTACACCTTC.